This note documents a single T cell receptor beta chain sequence. This clone's antigen is unknown. No base quality values were provided; no much bigger clone lies one nucleotide off. This entry comes from a study of sequential checkpoint blockade in melanoma (dated by TCRdb to the late 2010s). In the study overall: Patients were assigned by 1:1 randomization to either first-line nivolumab followed by ipilimumab (arm A) or ipilimumab followed by nivolumab (arm B). Maintenance nivolumab came after both trial sequences.

Germline trimming amounts to 5 bases on V and 6 bases on J, with 10 as the count of junction bases outside the gene matches. CDR1 SGHNT and CDR2 YENEEA were looked up in the germline V gene. The CDR3 starts with the cysteine, ends with the valine, and has 15 residues. Only CDR3 DNA remains: 45 bases, in frame from the first base. The treatment or condition label for this specimen denotes: randomized to nivolumab then ipilimumab (arm A) or the reverse (arm B). None of the patients in the trial had previously been given DNA-damaging chemotherapy. On a FACS Aria II flow cytometer, live CD3+CD8+ cells that were negative for CD19 and CD56 were sorted from thawed PBMCs. The samples were obtained from melanoma patients enrolled in CheckMate 064, an open-label, randomized phase II trial testing sequential checkpoint blockade. Peripheral blood mononuclear cells were collected by leukapheresis, purified with Ficoll-Paque, and frozen in human serum with roughly 10% DMSO. Right after sorting, the blood CD3+CD8+ cells were verified to be >95% pure, and DNA extraction followed.

The immunoSEQ Assay was used to immunosequence TCRbeta CDR3 regions from genomic DNA. Prior to high-throughput sequencing, genomic DNA was amplified by bias-controlled multiplex PCR. As for the original processing: To quantify the absolute abundance of each unique TCRbeta CDR3 region, the sequences were collapsed and filtered. Clonality, defined as 1 minus Pielou's evenness, was calculated using only productive rearrangements. Clones with significantly greater frequencies in on-treatment versus baseline samples were identified using a previously published method. Entries here come from immuneACCESS through TCRdb and include only in-frame sequences with V and J called. Some clones fail to appear in such tables; in the studies checked, an unresolved V gene covers under half of the shortfall, and the cause of the remainder is unknown. V and J calls and clone size come straight from that table; D and trimming were deduced from the DNA. Within this sample are fewer than 45,000 clones, with approximately 90% of them counted one time only. More than 10% of the sample is taken by the ten largest.

General conclusions and limits of the study: The model for predicting response that combines TCR metrics with mutation burden needs to be validated in larger, independent patient cohorts.

The sequences come from CD8+ T cells sorted from blood (inferred from file names), collected from a patient given nivolumab and ipilimumab in sequence. The V and J genes are TRBV11-3 and TRBJ2-7, and 10 junctional nucleotides match TRBD2. This TCR derives from a human donor with melanoma. CDR3 reads: CASSPSVLAGAEQYV. Read as DNA, the sequence is TGTGCCAGCAGCCCAAGCGTCCTAGCGGGAGCCGAGCAGTACGTC.